The 3 T cell receptor beta chains listed next were all sequenced from one sample in a study of shared clonotypes between healthy human individuals. Only in-frame clones appear in the TCRdb table, and some are missing; sequencing was by immunoSEQ multiplex PCR. This table holds about 2,100,000 clones, more than 85% found once. CD45RO-negative, CCR7-selected cells formed the naive CD8 fraction, which excluded terminally differentiated effector memory CD45RA+ cells. The sequenced sample was naive CD8+ T cells from PBMCs. The receptors derive from a man between 18 and 35 years old in good health. Some clones in this sample may be carry-over from other donors' samples.

The chain uses TRBV9 and TRBJ2-2, with 7 bases matching TRBD1. Per the germline V gene, CDR1 is SGDLS and CDR2 is YYNGEE. With V trimmed by 3 bases and J by 4 bases, 9 bases remained unmatched. The CDR3 extends over 16 amino acids. In DNA, the CDR3 is TGTGCCAGCAGCGCAACAGGGGCCCGTGGCACCGGGGAGCTGTTTTTT. This gives the protein CASSATGARGTGELFF.

In DNA form, the CDR3 reads TGTGCCAGCAGCTTGACCACAACCCTTCCTGGAAACACCATATATTTT. This translates into CASSLTTTLPGNTIYF. The chain combines TRBV5-6 with TRBJ1-3; unclear D gene. The germline gives CDR1 SGHDT, CDR2 YYEEEE. V was clipped by 1 base and J by 2 bases, with 13 bases between them. CDR3 length equals 16 residues.

This chain joins TRBV10-3 and TRBJ2-3; 9 bases map to TRBD1. The CDR3 length is 17 residues. The V segment lost 0 bases and the J segment 2 bases; nucleotides outside the gene matches: 6. In germline, CDR1 is ENHRY, CDR2 SYGVKD. CDR3 coding DNA: TGTGCCATCAGTGAGTCAAGGGGGACAGGGCTCACAGATACGCAGTATTTT. Protein product: CAISESRGTGLTDTQYF.